The clone carrying this T cell receptor (beta chain) was recorded many times. This entry belongs to a study of CD8 T cells in ankylosing spondylitis. The CDR3 is 15 residues long. Unmatched junction bases numbered 3, after V lost 4 bases and J lost 5 bases. Germline values: CDR1 SGHTA, CDR2 FQGNSA. TCRdb independently ran MiXCR on the 5' RACE reads; one entry per CDR3 protein. Of 300,000 to 350,000 distinct CDR3 sequences listed, 11% are singletons. This TCR was sampled from a female donor with ankylosing spondylitis or in good health (not recorded which). The source material was blood, either unsorted or a sorted T cell fraction (not recorded which). The V call is TRBV7-2, the J call TRBJ2-1; 12 bases line up with TRBD2. CDR3: CASSSRTSGNNEQFF. The CDR3 nucleotides read TGTGCCAGCAGCTCCAGGACTAGCGGGAACAATGAGCAGTTCTTC.